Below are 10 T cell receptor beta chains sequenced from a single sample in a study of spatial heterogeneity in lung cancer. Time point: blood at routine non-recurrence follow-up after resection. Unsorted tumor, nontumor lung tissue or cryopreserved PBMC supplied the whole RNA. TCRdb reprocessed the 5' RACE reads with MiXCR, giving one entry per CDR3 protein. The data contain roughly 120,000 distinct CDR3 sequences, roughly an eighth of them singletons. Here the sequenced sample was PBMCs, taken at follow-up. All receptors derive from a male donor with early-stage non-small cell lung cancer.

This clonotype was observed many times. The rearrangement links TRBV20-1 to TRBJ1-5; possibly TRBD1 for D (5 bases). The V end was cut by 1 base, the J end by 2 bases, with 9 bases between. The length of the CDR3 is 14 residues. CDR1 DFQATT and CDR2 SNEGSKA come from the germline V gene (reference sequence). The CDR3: CSARARVGNQPQHF. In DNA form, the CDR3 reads TGCAGTGCTAGAGCCAGGGTCGGCAATCAGCCCCAGCATTTT.

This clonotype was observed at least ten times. CDR3 bases: TGTGCCAACCACCGTCCTACACGGACATTCTTTTTTACTGAAGCTTTCTTT. Encoded protein: CANHRPTRTFFFTEAFF. The chain carries TRBV7-6 and TRBJ1-1; D is perhaps TRBD1 (5 bases). Germline loops: CDR1 SGHVS, CDR2 FNYEAQ. Trimming pared 10 bases from V and 5 bases from J, leaving 29 bases between. There are 17 residues in the CDR3. The full variable domain, completed using reference TRBV7-6 and TRBJ1-1, is GAGVSQSPRYKVTKRGQDVALRCDPISGHVSLYWYRQALGQGPEFLTYFNYEAQQDKSGLPNDRFSAERPEGSISTLTIQRTEQRDSAMYRCANHRPTRTFFFTEAFFGQGTRLTVV.

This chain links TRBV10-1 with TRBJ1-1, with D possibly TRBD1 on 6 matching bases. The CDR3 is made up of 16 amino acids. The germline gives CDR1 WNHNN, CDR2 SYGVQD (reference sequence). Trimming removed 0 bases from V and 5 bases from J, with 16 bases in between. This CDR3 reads CASSESGGRSGTEAFF. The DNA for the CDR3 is TGCGCCAGCAGTGAGTCCGGGGGGCGCTCGGGGACTGAAGCTTTCTTT.

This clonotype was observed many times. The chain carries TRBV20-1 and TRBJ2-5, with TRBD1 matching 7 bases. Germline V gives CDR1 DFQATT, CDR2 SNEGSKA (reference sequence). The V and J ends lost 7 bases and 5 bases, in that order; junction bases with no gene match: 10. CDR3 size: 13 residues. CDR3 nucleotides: TGCAGTGTTCTGGACAGGTTGAGGGAGACCCAGTACTTC. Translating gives CSVLDRLRETQYF.

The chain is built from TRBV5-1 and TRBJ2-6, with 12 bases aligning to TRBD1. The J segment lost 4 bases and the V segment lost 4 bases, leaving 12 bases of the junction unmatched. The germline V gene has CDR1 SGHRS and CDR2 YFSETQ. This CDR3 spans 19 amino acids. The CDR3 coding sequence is TGCGCCAGCAGCACCCCTCCGGGACAGGGGGCGCAAGGGGCCAACGTCCTGACTTTC. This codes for CASSTPPGQGAQGANVLTF.

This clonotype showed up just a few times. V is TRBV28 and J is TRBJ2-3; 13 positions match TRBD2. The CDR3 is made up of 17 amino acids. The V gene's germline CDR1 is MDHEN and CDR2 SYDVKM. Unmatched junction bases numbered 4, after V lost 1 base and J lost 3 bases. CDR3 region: CASSLLGLAGVTDTQYF. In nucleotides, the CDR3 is TGTGCCAGCAGTTTATTAGGACTAGCGGGGGTAACAGATACGCAGTATTTT.

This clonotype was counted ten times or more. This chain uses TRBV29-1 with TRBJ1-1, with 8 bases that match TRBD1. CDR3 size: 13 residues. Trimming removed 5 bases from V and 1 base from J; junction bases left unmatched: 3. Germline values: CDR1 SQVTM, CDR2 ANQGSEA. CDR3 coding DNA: TGCAGCGTTAGACAGGGGCGGAACACTGAAGCTTTCTTT. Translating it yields CSVRQGRNTEAFF. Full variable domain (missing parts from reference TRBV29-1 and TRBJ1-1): SAVISQKPSRDICQRGTSLTIQCQVDSQVTMMFWYRQQPGQSLTLIATANQGSEATYESGFVIDKFPISRPNLTFSTLTVSNMSPEDSSIYLCSVRQGRNTEAFFGQGTRLTVV.

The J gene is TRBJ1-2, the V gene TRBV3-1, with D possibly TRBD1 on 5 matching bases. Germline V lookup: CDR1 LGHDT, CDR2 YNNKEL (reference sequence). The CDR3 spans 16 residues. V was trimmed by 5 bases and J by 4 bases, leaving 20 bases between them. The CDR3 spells CASSSQGLTPIYGYTF. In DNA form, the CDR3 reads TGTGCCAGCAGCTCGCAGGGACTTACACCCATCTATGGCTACACCTTC.

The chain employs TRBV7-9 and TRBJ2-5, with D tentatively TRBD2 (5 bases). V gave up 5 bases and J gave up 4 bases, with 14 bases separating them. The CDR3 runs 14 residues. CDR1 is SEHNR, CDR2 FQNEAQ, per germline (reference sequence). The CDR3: CASSVTARGETQYF. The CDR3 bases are TGTGCCAGCAGCGTAACGGCTCGGGGAGAGACCCAGTACTTC. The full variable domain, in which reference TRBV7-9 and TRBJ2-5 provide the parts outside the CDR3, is DTGVSQNPRHKITKRGQNVTFRCDPISEHNRLYWYRQTLGQGPEFLTYFQNEAQLEKSRLLSDRFSAERPKGSFSTLEIQRTEQGDSAMYLCASSVTARGETQYFGPGTRLLVL.

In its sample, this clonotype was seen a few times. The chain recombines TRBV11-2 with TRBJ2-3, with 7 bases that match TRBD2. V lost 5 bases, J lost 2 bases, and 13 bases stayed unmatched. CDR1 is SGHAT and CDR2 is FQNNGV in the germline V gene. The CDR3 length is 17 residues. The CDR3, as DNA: TGTGCCAGCAGCCGTGCCTTGGCGCGGGGGAACACAGATACGCAGTATTTT. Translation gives CASSRALARGNTDTQYF.